These 11 T cell receptor beta chains originate from one sample sequenced in a study of T cells after yellow fever vaccination. In TCRdb, the 5' RACE reads were re-called with MiXCR into one record per CDR3 protein. Seen here are around 360,000 distinct CDR3 sequences, roughly 11% observed once, and the top ten hold roughly a sixth. The sequencing used PBMCs, collected on the day of the first yellow fever vaccination. These receptors came from a young man who received the YFV17D yellow fever vaccine.

This clonotype turned up a few times. The J gene is TRBJ1-2, the V gene TRBV29-1; unclear D gene. The CDR3 has 13 residues. V lost 1 base to trimming and J lost 8 bases, with 14 bases between them. In germline, CDR1 is SQVTM, CDR2 ANQGSEA. CDR3 amino acids: CSVEAMGLHGYTF. The CDR3 DNA follows: TGCAGCGTTGAAGCTATGGGTTTACACGGCTACACCTTC.

This clonotype has just a few counts. The chain joins TRBV5-1 to TRBJ2-5; no reliable D call. The CDR3 totals 13 residues. The V end was cut by 0 bases, the J end by 5 bases, with 8 bases between. Looked up from germline, CDR1 is SGHRS and CDR2 is YFSETQ. In DNA, the CDR3 is TGCGCCAGCAGCTTGGACTATCGGGAGACCCAGTACTTC. This translates into CASSLDYRETQYF.

A few counts support this clonotype. The J gene is TRBJ2-4, the V gene TRBV19; D is possibly TRBD2 (6 bases). V gave up 4 bases and J gave up 0 bases, with 10 bases separating them. The CDR3 is 15 residues long. Germline V CDR1 and CDR2: LNHDA, SQIVND (reference sequence). This chain's CDR3 is CASSTGTLAKNIQYF. CDR3 nucleotide sequence: TGTGCCAGTAGTACCGGGACTTTAGCCAAAAACATTCAGTACTTC.

This chain uses TRBV28 with TRBJ1-2; D gene ambiguous. V lost 3 bases and J lost 4, with 15 bases in between. The germline gives CDR1 MDHEN, CDR2 SYDVKM. The CDR3 has 15 amino acids. The CDR3 nucleotides are TGTGCCAGCAGTTTTCAACTTGGACGCCTCTATGGCTACACCTTC. Protein sequence: CASSFQLGRLYGYTF.

The chain is built from TRBV11-2 and TRBJ1-2, with 8 bases aligning to TRBD1. J gave up 7 bases and V 5 bases, and 9 bases lay outside the gene matches. The CDR3 loop spans 14 amino acids. The germline V gene has CDR1 SGHAT and CDR2 FQNNGV. CDR3: CASSPGPDRGGYTF. CDR3 nucleotides: TGTGCCAGCAGCCCAGGTCCAGACAGGGGTGGCTACACCTTC.

This clonotype was detected a few times. This chain connects TRBV5-6 to TRBJ2-7; 7 nucleotides agree with TRBD1. Per germline, CDR1 SGHDT and CDR2 YYEEEE. The CDR3 loop spans 15 amino acids. V shed 0 bases and J 2 bases; nucleotides not matched to a gene: 5. The DNA for the CDR3 is TGTGCCAGCAGCTTGGCCCAGACAGGGACCTACGAGCAGTACGTC. This encodes CASSLAQTGTYEQYV.

V is TRBV12-5 and J is TRBJ1-1, with D possibly being TRBD1 (5 bases). V was clipped by 4 bases and J by 1 base, with 13 bases between them. This CDR3 has 15 amino acids. In germline, CDR1 is LGHNT, CDR2 FRNRAP. The CDR3 bases are TGTGCTAGTGGTTGGACGGGACGGAAGAACACTGAAGCTTTCTTT. Its translation: CASGWTGRKNTEAFF.

This clonotype was observed a few times. CDR3 residues: CAPVLQGPTYGYTF. The CDR3 DNA sequence: TGCGCCCCCGTGCTACAAGGACCTACCTATGGCTACACCTTC. This chain connects TRBV4-1 to TRBJ1-2; D is uncertain. The V gene lost 11 bases and the J gene lost 4 bases, with 20 bases spanning the gap. CDR3 length: 14 amino acids. CDR1 and CDR2 (germline): MGHRA, YSYEKL.

The CDR3 region has the DNA TGTGCCAGCAGCTCCGAATCGACAGGAACTGGAAACACCATATATTTT. This translates into CASSSESTGTGNTIYF. The chain carries TRBV7-2 and TRBJ1-3; possibly TRBD1 for D (6 bases). Trimming took 4 bases from V and 2 from J, leaving 15 bases between them. The CDR3 totals 16 residues. Germline loops: CDR1 SGHTA, CDR2 FQGNSA.

This chain connects TRBV28 to TRBJ1-5, with 9 bases aligning to TRBD1. CDR1 MDHEN and CDR2 SYDVKM come from the germline V gene. CDR3 length: 17 amino acids. The V and J ends lost 5 bases and 6 bases, in that order; junction bases with no gene match: 14. The CDR3 region has the DNA TGTGCCAGCAGTCTACCACAGGGGGCTGAGGACGGTCAGCCCCAGCATTTT. It codes for CASSLPQGAEDGQPQHF.

The sample holds a few counts of this clonotype. The rearrangement uses TRBV27 and TRBJ2-7, with D unresolved. Germline CDR1 and CDR2: MNHEY and SMNVEV (reference sequence). CDR3 length equals 14 residues. The V gene lost 5 bases and the J gene lost 4 bases, with 15 bases spanning the gap. The CDR3 region has the DNA TGTGCCAGCAGTCCACGGCCGCAGGTATACGAGCAGTACTTC. It codes for CASSPRPQVYEQYF.